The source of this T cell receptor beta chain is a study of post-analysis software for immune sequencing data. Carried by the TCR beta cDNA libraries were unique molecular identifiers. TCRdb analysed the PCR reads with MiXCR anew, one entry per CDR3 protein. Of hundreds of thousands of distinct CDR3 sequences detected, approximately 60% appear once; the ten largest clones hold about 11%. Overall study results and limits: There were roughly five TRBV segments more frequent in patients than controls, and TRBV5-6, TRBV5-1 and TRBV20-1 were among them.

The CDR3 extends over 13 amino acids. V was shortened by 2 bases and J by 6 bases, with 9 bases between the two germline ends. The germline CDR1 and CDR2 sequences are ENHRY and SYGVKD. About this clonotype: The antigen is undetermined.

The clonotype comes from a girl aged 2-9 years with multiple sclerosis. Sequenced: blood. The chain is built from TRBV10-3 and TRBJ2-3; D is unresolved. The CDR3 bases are TGTGCCATCAGTGAGGGCCTCAAGGATACGCAGTATTTT. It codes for CAISEGLKDTQYF.